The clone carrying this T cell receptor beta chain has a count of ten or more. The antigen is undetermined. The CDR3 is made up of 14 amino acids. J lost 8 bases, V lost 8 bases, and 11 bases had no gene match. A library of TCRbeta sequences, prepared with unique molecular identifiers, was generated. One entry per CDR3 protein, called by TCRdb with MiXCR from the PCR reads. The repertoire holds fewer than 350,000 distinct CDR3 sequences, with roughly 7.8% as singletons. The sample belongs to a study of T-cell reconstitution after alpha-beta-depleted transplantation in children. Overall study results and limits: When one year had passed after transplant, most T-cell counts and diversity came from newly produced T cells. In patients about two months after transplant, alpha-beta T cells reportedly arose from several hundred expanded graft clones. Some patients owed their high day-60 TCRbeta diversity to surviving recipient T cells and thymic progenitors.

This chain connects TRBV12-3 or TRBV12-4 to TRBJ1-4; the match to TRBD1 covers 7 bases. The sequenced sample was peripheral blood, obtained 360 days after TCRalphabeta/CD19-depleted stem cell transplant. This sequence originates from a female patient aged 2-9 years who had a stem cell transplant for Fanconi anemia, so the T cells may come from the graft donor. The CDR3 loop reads CASSPGGYWEKLFF. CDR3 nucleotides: TGTGCCAGCTCCCCAGGGGGGTATTGGGAAAAACTGTTTTTT.